A selection of T cell receptor beta chains follows, all from one sample in a study of cytomegalovirus exposure and HLA in healthy donors. Some clones are missing from TCRdb's copy, which holds only in-frame ones; the method was immunoSEQ multiplex PCR. Seen here are more than 85,000 clones, roughly 70% observed once, and the top ten hold over 4%. The source material was PBMCs. These receptor sequences come from a woman aged 18-29 years in good health and CMV-seropositive. Both conserved end residues are part of each CDR3. The D gene is left open where the match is weak. Size tells how often a clone was seen (once, few, many) or the class of an expanded clone, and some rows leave it out.

clone_size,d_call,j_call,v_call,cdr3_nt,cdr3_aa
.,TRBD2,TRBJ2-3,TRBV25-1,TGTGCCAGCACCCAGCGGGGGGCTAGCACAGATACGCAGTATTTT,CASTQRGASTDTQYF
.,TRBD1,TRBJ1-2,TRBV27,TGTGCCAGCAGTTTAGGGTCAGGGGGATACTATGGCTACACCTTC,CASSLGSGGYYGYTF
few,TRBD2,TRBJ2-7,TRBV11-2,TGTGCCAGCAGCTTAGTACTAGCGGGCGCCAGGGGGGACGAGCAGTACTTC,CASSLVLAGARGDEQYF
few,.,TRBJ2-1,TRBV7-9,TGTGCCAGCATCGGAGGGTTTGAGCAGTTCTTC,CASIGGFEQFF
.,.,TRBJ2-3,TRBV27,TGTGCCAGCAGTTTTCAAGCGGCCAGCACAGATACGCAGTATTTT,CASSFQAASTDTQYF
.,.,TRBJ2-3,TRBV9,TGTGCCAGCAGCGCAACAGGAGCCATTAGCACAGATACGCAGTATTTT,CASSATGAISTDTQYF
.,TRBD2,TRBJ2-1,TRBV4-1,TGCGCCAGCAGCCAAGGCGGGACTAGCGTCAATGAGCAGTTCTTC,CASSQGGTSVNEQFF
.,.,TRBJ2-7,TRBV6-5,TGTGCCAGCAGTTACCCGGAGCAGTACTTT,CASSYPEQYF
.,.,TRBJ2-7,TRBV6-1,TGTGCCAGCAGTGAAGCCCCTATCAACGAGCAGTACTTC,CASSEAPINEQYF
.,.,TRBJ1-1,TRBV5-8,TGTGCCAGCAGATACGGACAGAACACTGAAGCTTTCTTT,CASRYGQNTEAFF
.,.,TRBJ2-7,TRBV19,TGTGCCAGTAAGGAGGACCCAAGCTCCTACGAGCAGTACTTC,CASKEDPSSYEQYF
.,.,TRBJ1-1,TRBV9,TGTGCCAGCAGCGTAGGAGATGGCACTGAAGCTTTCTTT,CASSVGDGTEAFF
.,TRBD1,TRBJ2-5,TRBV7-9,TGTGCCAGCAGCTTACTCCTCACAACAGGGGGAGAGACCCAGTACTTC,CASSLLLTTGGETQYF